This T cell receptor beta chain is from a study of cytomegalovirus exposure and HLA in healthy donors. General study findings and limits: Of the V segments, some could not be distinguished, including TRBV6-2 and TRBV6-3, and were excluded. Across donors, sequencing depth was assumed by presence/absence analyses to be roughly uniform.

This clone is a singleton in its sample. Its antigen is not known. PCR employed 60 Vbeta and 13 Jbeta primers. In the authors' methods: Unique TCR beta chains numbered roughly 80 million in a later analysis, with 10 million to 14 million shared. TCRdb's table, derived via immunoSEQ multiplex PCR, lists solely in-frame clones and lacks some. That table supplies the V and J calls and clone size; D and trimming were determined from the DNA. The data show more than 100,000 clones, more than 75% seen once. The CDR3 runs to 12 residues. The V gene's germline CDR1 is KGHSH and CDR2 LQKENI. V shed 8 bases and J shed 6 bases, with 14 bases lying between them.

The receptor was derived from a young woman in good health and CMV-seropositive. The rearrangement uses TRBV18 and TRBJ2-7, with D perhaps matching TRBD2 (6 bases). Sequencing input: PBMCs. CDR3 nucleotide sequence: TGTGCCAGCGGGGACGTCGGGGGCGAGCAGTACTTC. The encoded protein is CASGDVGGEQYF.